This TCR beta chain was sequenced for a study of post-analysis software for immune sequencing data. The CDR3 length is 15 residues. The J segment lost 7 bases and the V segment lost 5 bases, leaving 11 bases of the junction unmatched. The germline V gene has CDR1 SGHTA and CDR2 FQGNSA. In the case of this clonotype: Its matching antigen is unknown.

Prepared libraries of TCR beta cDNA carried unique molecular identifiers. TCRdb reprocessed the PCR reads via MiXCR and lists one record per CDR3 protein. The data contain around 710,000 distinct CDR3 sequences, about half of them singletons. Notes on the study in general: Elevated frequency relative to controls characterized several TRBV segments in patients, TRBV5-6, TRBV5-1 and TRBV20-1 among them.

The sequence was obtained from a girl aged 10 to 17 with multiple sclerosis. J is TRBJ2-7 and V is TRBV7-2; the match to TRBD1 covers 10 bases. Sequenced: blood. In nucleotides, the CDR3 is TGTGCCAGCAGCCTCCCGACAGGGGGCTTGGGGGAGCAGTACTTC. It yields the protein CASSLPTGGLGEQYF.